This TCR beta chain was captured by sequencing in a study of T cell responses to AZD1222 COVID-19 vaccine. Study-wide results and caveats: Repertoire samples came only from after the peak T cell response. The span of vaccine-associated CD4 TCRs extended across spike, with dominance at 160-218 and 743-854. Reportedly, nearly half the spike-specific TCRs target unmutated variant regions.

About this clone itself: Its antigen is still unknown.

The CDR3 is 11 amino acids. Germline CDR1 and CDR2: SGHAT and FQNNGV. Deletions cut 2 bases from V and 2 bases from J, with 0 bases between. TCRdb's table, derived via immunoSEQ multiplex PCR, lists solely in-frame clones and lacks some. The sample contains some 150,000 clones, 70% to 90% of which appear only once. The specimen comprised peripheral blood, sampled 28 days after the second dose of the MenACWY control vaccine. V and J are TRBV11-2 and TRBJ2-5; D is unresolved. This TCR was sampled from an adult who received the MenACWY meningococcal vaccine as a control. CDR3 loop: CASSLQETQYF. The CDR3 nucleotides read TGTGCCAGCAGCTTACAAGAGACCCAGTACTTC. Combining the CDR3 with reference TRBV11-2 and TRBJ2-5 gives the whole variable domain EAGVAQSPRYKIIEKRQSVAFWCNPISGHATLYWYQQILGQGPKLLIQFQNNGVVDDSQLPKDRFSAERLKGVDSTLKIQPAKLEDSAVYLCASSLQETQYFGPGTRLLVL.